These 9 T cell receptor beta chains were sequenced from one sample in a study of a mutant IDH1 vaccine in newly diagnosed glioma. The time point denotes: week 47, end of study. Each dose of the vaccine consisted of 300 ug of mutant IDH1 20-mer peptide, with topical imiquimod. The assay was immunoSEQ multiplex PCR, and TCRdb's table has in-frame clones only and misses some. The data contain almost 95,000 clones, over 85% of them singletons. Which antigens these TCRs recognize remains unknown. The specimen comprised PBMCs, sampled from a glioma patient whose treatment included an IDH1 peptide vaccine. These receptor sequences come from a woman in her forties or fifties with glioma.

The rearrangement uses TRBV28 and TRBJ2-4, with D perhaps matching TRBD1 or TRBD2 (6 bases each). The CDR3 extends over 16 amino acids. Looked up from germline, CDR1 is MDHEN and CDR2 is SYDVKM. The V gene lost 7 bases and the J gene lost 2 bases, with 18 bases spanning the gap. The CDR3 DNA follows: TGTGCCAGCAAACAGACAGGAGGGGACTCCAAAAACATTCAGTACTTC. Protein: CASKQTGGDSKNIQYF. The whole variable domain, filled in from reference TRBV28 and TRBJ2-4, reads DVKVTQSSRYLVKRTGEKVFLECVQDMDHENMFWYRQDPGLGLRLIYFSYDVKMKEKGDIPEGYSVSREKKERFSLILESASTNQTSMYLCASKQTGGDSKNIQYFGAGTRLSVL.

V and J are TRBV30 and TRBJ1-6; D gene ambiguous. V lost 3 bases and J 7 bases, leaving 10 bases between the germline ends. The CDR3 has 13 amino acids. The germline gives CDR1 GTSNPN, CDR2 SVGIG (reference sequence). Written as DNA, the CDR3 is TGTGCCTGGAGGGTCGCCAGGAATTCACCCCTCCACTTT. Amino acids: CAWRVARNSPLHF.

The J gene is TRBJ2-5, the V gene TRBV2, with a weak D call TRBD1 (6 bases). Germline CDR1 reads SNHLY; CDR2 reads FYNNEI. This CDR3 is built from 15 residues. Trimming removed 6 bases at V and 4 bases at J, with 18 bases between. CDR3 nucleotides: TGTGCCAGCAGCGTATCTAGGACAGAGCGAGAGACCCAGTACTTC. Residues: CASSVSRTERETQYF. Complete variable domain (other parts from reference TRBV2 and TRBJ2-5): EPEVTQTPSHQVTQMGQEVILRCVPISNHLYFYWYRQILGQKVEFLVSFYNNEISEKSEIFDDQFSVERPDGSNFTLKIRSTKLEDSAMYFCASSVSRTERETQYFGPGTRLLVL.

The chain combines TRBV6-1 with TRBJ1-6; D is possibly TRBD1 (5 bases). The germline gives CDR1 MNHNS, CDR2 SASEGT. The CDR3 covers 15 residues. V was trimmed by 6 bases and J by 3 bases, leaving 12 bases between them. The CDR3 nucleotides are TGTGCCAGCAGAGGAGGGACGGTCTATAATTCACCCCTCCACTTT. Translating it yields CASRGGTVYNSPLHF.

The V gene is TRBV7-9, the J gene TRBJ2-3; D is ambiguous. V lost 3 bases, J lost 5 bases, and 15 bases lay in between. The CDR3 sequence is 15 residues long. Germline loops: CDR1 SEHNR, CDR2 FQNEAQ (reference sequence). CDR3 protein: CASSFGFHFGDTQYF. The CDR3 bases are TGTGCCAGCAGCTTCGGCTTTCACTTTGGAGATACGCAGTATTTT. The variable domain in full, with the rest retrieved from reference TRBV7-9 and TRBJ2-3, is DTGVSQNPRHKITKRGQNVTFRCDPISEHNRLYWYRQTLGQGPEFLTYFQNEAQLEKSRLLSDRFSAERPKGSFSTLEIQRTEQGDSAMYLCASSFGFHFGDTQYFGPGTRLTVL.

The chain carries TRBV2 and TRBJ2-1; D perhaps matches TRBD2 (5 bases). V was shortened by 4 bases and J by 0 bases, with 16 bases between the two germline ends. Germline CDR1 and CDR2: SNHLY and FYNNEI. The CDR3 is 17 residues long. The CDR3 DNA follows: TGTGCCAGCAGTGGGTCCGGGGAGCGGAGCTCCTACAATGAGCAGTTCTTC. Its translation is CASSGSGERSSYNEQFF.

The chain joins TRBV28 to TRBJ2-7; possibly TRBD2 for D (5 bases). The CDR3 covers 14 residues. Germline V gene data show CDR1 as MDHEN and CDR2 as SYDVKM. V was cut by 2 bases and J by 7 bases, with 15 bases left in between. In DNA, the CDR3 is TGTGCCAGCAGTTTACCCGGGATGACGGGAGAGCAGTACTTC. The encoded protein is CASSLPGMTGEQYF.

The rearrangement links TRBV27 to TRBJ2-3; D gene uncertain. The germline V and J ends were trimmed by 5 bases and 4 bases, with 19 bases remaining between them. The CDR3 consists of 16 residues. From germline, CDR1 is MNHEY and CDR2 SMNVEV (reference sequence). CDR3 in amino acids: CASSLITVTGPDTQYF. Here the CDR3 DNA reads TGTGCCAGCAGTCTTATTACGGTCACTGGGCCAGATACGCAGTATTTT.

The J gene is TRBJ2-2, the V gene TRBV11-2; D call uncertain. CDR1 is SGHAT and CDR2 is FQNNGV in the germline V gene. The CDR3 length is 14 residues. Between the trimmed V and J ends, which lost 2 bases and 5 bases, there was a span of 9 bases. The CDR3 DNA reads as TGTGCCAGCAGCTTAACAAGGAGAACCGGGGAGCTGTTTTTT. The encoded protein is CASSLTRRTGELFF.